This T cell receptor (beta chain) derives from a study of blood T cell repertoires in COVID-19. Study-level background: The origin of the acute and convalescent COVID-19 samples was the United States, Italy and Spain.

Seattle-derived patients entered the study during active infection and were followed longitudinally. The data were produced by immunoSEQ multiplex PCR, yet TCRdb's version contains in-frame clones alone and is incomplete. The sample yields 200,000 or so clones, more than 70% seen once. The ends lost 5 bases at V and 4 bases at J; junction bases unmatched: 5. The CDR3 is made up of 14 amino acids. Germline CDR1 is MGHDK and CDR2 is SYGVNS. This sequence joins TRBV25-1 and TRBJ2-4; 7 positions match TRBD1. The TCR originated in a man aged 45-65 years with COVID-19, enrolled during active disease. The sequenced material came from peripheral blood. The CDR3: CASSTRTGKNIQYF. The CDR3 bases are TGTGCCAGCAGTACACGGACAGGAAAAAACATTCAGTACTTC. Together with reference TRBV25-1 and TRBJ2-4, the CDR3 gives the full variable domain: EADIYQTPRYLVIGTGKKITLECSQTMGHDKMYWYQQDPGMELHLIHYSYGVNSTEKGDLSSESTVSRIRTEHFPLTLESARPSHTSQYLCASSTRTGKNIQYFGAGTRLSVL.